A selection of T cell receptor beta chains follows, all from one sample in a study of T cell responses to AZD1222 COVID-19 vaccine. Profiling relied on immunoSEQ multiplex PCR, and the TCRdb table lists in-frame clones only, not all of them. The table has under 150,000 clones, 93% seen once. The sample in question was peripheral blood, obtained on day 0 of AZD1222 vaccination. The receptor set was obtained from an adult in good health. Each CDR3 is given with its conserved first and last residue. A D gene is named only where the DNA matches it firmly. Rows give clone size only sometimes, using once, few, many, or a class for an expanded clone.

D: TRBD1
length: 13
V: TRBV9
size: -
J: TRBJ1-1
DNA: TGTGCCAGCAGCGGCGACAGGGGGTGGGAAGCTTTCTTT
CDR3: CASSGDRGWEAFF

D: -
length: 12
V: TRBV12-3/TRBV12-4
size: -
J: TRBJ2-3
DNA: TGTGCCAGCAATCCAGGGGCAGATACGCAGTATTTT
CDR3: CASNPGADTQYF

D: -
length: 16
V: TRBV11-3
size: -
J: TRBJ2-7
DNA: TGTGCCAGCAACCTATTAGGTACAGTTACGTCTGATGAGCAGTACTTC
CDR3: CASNLLGTVTSDEQYF

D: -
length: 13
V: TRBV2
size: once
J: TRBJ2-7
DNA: TGTGCCAGCAGTGCAGGCAGCTCCTACGAGCAGTACTTC
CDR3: CASSAGSSYEQYF

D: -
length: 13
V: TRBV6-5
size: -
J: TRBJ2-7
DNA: TGTGCCAGCAGCGACGGGCCCGGAAGGGAGCAGTACTTC
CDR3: CASSDGPGREQYF

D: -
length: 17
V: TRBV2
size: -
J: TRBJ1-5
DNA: TGTGCCAGCAGTGAATCCAGGGACGGCGCGAGCAATCAGCCCCAGCATTTT
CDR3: CASSESRDGASNQPQHF

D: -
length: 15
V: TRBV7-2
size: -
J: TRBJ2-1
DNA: TGTGCCAGCAGCCCAGGTGGGACCTCCTACAATGAGCAGTTCTTC
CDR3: CASSPGGTSYNEQFF

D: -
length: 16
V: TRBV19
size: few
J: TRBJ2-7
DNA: TGTGCCAGTAGTCAAGGGCCCAGCGACATAACCTACGAGCAGTACTTC
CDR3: CASSQGPSDITYEQYF

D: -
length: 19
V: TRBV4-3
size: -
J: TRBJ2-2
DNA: TGCGCCAGCAGCCAAGATGTCGACAGTGAGGGGATGAAGGACGGGGAGCTGTTTTTT
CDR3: CASSQDVDSEGMKDGELFF

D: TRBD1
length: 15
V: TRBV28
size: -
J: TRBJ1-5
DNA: TGTGCCAGCAGTTTACGGACAGGGGAGAATCAGCCCCAGCATTTT
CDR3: CASSLRTGENQPQHF

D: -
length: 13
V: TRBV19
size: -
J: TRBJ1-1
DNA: TGTGCCAGTAGTATAATCGGAACAACTGAAGCTTTCTTT
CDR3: CASSIIGTTEAFF

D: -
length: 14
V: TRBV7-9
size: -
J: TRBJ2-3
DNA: TGTGCCAGCAGCCTTAGCGGTAGCACAGATACGCAGTATTTT
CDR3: CASSLSGSTDTQYF

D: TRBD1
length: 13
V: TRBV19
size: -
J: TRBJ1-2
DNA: TGTGCCAGTAGTATGGGACAGGGGAGCGGCTACACCTTC
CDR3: CASSMGQGSGYTF

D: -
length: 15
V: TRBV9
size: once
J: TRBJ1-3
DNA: TGTGCCAGCAGCCCCCCTTACGGCCTCCAGAACACCATATATTTT
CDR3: CASSPPYGLQNTIYF

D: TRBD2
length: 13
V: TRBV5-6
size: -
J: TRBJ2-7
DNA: TGTGCCAGCTGCCGACTAGCGGGCGGCGAGCAGTACTTC
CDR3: CASCRLAGGEQYF

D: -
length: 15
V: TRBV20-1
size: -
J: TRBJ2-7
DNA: TGCAGTGCTAGTGATCCCCAGACAGTTTCCTACGAGCAGTACTTC
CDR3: CSASDPQTVSYEQYF

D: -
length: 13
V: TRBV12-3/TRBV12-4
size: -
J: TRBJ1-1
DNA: TGTGCCAGCAGTTTCCTCAGGAACACTGAAGCTTTCTTT
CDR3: CASSFLRNTEAFF

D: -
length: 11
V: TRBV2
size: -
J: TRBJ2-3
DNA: TGTGCCAGCCTGGGGGCTTATACGCAGTATTTT
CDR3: CASLGAYTQYF